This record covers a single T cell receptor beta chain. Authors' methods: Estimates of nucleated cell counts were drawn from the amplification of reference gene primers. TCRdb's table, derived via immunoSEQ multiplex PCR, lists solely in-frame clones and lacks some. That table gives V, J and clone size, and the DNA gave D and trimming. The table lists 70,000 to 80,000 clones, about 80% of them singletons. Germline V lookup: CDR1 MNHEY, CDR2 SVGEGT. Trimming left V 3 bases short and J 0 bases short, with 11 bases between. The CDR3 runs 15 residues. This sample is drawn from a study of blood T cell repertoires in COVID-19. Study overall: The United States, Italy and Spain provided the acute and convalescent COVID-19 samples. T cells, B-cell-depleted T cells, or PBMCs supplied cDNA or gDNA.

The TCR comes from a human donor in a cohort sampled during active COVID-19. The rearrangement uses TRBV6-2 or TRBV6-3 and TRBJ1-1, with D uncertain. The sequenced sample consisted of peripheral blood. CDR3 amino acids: CASSYTYGVNTEAFF. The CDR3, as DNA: TGTGCCAGCAGTTATACGTATGGAGTGAACACTGAAGCTTTCTTT.